This TCR beta chain was retrieved from a study of shared clonotypes between healthy human individuals. There were no recent acute infections or vaccinations among the donors, who were healthy HIV-negative adults. Replicate sorted-subset PCRs were loaded with around 220 ng DNA, about 28,000 T cell genomes. Here immunoSEQ multiplex PCR was the method, and the copy in TCRdb shows in-frame clones only, minus some. The table lists nearly 750,000 clones, around 70% of them singletons, with over 1.5% in the top ten. This CDR3 spans 15 amino acids. Trimming cost V 9 bases and J 1 base; bases outside gene matches: 9. CDR1 is SNHLY, CDR2 FYNNEI, per germline. Study-wide results and caveats: An effect of sequencing depth on clonotype sharing among donors was expected. Genetic and exposure-history diversity was limited by the small donor number.

Concerning this clone itself: Antigen unknown.

Sequencing input: memory CD4+ T cells sorted from blood. Described subset: CD45RA-negative fraction. The chain joins TRBV2 to TRBJ2-3; 8 nucleotides align to TRBD2. The source is a woman between 25 and 40 years old in good health. CDR3: CASGRLASRTDTQYF. CDR3 nucleotides: TGTGCCAGTGGACGACTAGCGTCTCGCACAGATACGCAGTATTTT.